This passage covers 15 T cell receptor beta chains from one sample sequenced in a study of blood T cell repertoires in COVID-19. The data were produced by immunoSEQ multiplex PCR, yet TCRdb's version contains in-frame clones alone and is incomplete. The sample holds under 150,000 clones, about 75% seen once. The sample consisted of peripheral blood. The receptors stem from an elderly man with acute or convalescent COVID-19.

The J gene is TRBJ2-5, the V gene TRBV7-2; 7 bases line up with TRBD2. This CDR3 comprises 15 residues. Germline loops: CDR1 SGHTA, CDR2 FQGNSA. J gave up 5 bases and V 4 bases, and 10 bases lay outside the gene matches. DNA of the CDR3: TGTGCCAGCAGCTCTGGGACTACGACCTGGGAGACCCAGTACTTC. It specifies CASSSGTTTWETQYF. Drawing the rest from reference TRBV7-2 and TRBJ2-5, the complete variable domain is GAGVSQSPSNKVTEKGKDVELRCDPISGHTALYWYRQSLGQGLEFLIYFQGNSAPDKSGLPSDRFSAERTGGSVSTLTIQRTQQEDSAVYLCASSSGTTTWETQYFGPGTRLLVL.

The genes are TRBV6-5 and TRBJ1-6; TRBD1 aligns across 8 bases. With V trimmed by 6 bases and J by 9 bases, 7 bases remained unmatched. This CDR3 has 14 residues. In germline, CDR1 is MNHEY, CDR2 SVGAGI. CDR3 region: CASSLQGESSPLHF. CDR3 nucleotide sequence: TGTGCCAGCAGCTTACAGGGGGAGTCTTCACCCCTCCACTTT.

The rearrangement joins TRBV6-5 to TRBJ1-2, with TRBD1 matching over 8 bases. Unmatched junction bases numbered 6, after V lost 5 bases and J lost 4 bases. CDR1 is MNHEY and CDR2 is SVGAGI in the germline V gene. The CDR3 has 14 residues. The DNA of the CDR3 is TGTGCCAGCAGTCCACAGGGGGGGTCCTATGGCTACACCTTC. Residues: CASSPQGGSYGYTF.

The V gene is TRBV12-5, the J gene TRBJ2-5; 8 nucleotides agree with TRBD2. Per germline, CDR1 LGHNT and CDR2 FRNRAP. CDR3 length: 16 amino acids. The ends lost 7 bases at V and 2 bases at J; junction bases unmatched: 12. CDR3 in DNA: TGTGCTAGTGCCGCCCCGTCGGGGGGGGCTCAAGAGACCCAGTACTTC. Translated, it gives CASAAPSGGAQETQYF.

This chain links TRBV6-1 with TRBJ2-3, with TRBD2 matching 7 bases. This CDR3 contains 15 residues. Germline trimming cut 6 bases from V and 2 bases from J; bases unmatched to any gene: 8. In germline, CDR1 is MNHNS, CDR2 SASEGT. CDR3 protein: CASRSSGSFTDTQYF. CDR3 DNA: TGTGCCAGCAGATCTAGCGGATCCTTCACAGATACGCAGTATTTT.

The gene calls are TRBV5-8 and TRBJ1-6; 8 nucleotides line up with TRBD1. This CDR3 has 15 residues. CDR1 SGHTS and CDR2 YDEGEE come from the germline V gene. The ends lost 6 bases at V and 6 bases at J; junction bases unmatched: 8. The CDR3 coding sequence is TGTGCCAGCAAGTACCGGGACAGGTCTAATTCACCCCTCCACTTT. This sequence encodes CASKYRDRSNSPLHF.

This clone has more than one count but fewer than ten. The chain is built from TRBV18 and TRBJ2-3; perhaps TRBD2 as D (5 bases). Germline CDR1 KGHSH, CDR2 LQKENI. This CDR3 spans 15 amino acids. Trimming left V 3 bases short and J 7 bases short, with 17 bases between. For the CDR3, the DNA is TGTGCCAGCTCACCTGGACTCGGGTCGGGGTATACGCAGTATTTT. Residues: CASSPGLGSGYTQYF.

The chain joins TRBV12-3 or TRBV12-4 to TRBJ2-7; perhaps TRBD2 as D (5 bases). V was pared by 2 bases and J by 8 bases, with 10 bases between. The CDR3 is 12 residues long. As DNA, the CDR3 is TGTGCCAGCAGTTTATTGACGGGGAAGCAGTACTTC. This codes for CASSLLTGKQYF.

The V call is TRBV12-3 or TRBV12-4, the J call TRBJ1-5; D ambiguous. The CDR3 has 12 amino acids. Deletions cut 4 bases from V and 4 bases from J, with 5 bases between. Here the CDR3 DNA reads TGTGCCAGCAGTTATAGTAATCAGCCCCAGCATTTT. The encoded protein is CASSYSNQPQHF.

This chain links TRBV7-8 with TRBJ1-4; TRBD1 is a possible D gene (5 bases). Looked up from germline, CDR1 is SGHVS and CDR2 is FQNEAQ. The length of the CDR3 is 15 residues. Deletions cut 5 bases from V and 0 bases from J, with 10 bases between. The CDR3 DNA sequence: TGTGCCAGCAGCCGGGACTCCTCAACTAATGAAAAACTGTTTTTT. Protein product: CASSRDSSTNEKLFF.

The chain links TRBV9 to TRBJ2-2; 10 bases line up with TRBD2. Per the germline V gene, CDR1 is SGDLS and CDR2 is YYNGEE. With 8 bases clipped from V and 9 bases from J, the junction kept 10 bases outside the gene matches. This CDR3 is 14 amino acids long. DNA for the CDR3: TGTGCCAGTTGCACGGGGACTAGCGATCGGGAGCTGTTTTTT. Protein sequence: CASCTGTSDRELFF.

The chain has TRBV18 and TRBJ1-1, with 8 bases matching TRBD1. The germline V gene encodes CDR1 KGHSH and CDR2 LQKENI. The CDR3 loop spans 14 amino acids. With V trimmed by 2 bases and J by 6 bases, 5 bases remained unmatched. The CDR3 nucleotides read TGTGCCAGCTCACCAGGGACAGGTAATTCTGAAGCTTTCTTT. Translated, it gives CASSPGTGNSEAFF.

The rearrangement joins TRBV5-8 to TRBJ1-2, with D unclear. The ends were cut back, 4 bases at V and 3 bases at J, with 10 bases in the middle. The CDR3 is made up of 13 amino acids. Germline V CDR1 and CDR2: SGHTS, YDEGEE. In DNA form, the CDR3 reads TGTGCCAGCAGCAGAGACACTCACTATGGCTACACCTTC. As protein: CASSRDTHYGYTF.

This rearrangement joins TRBV2 to TRBJ1-4; possibly TRBD1 for D (6 bases). CDR1 is SNHLY and CDR2 is FYNNEI in the germline V gene. Between the trimmed V and J ends, which lost 6 bases and 4 bases, there was a span of 12 bases. The CDR3 has 14 residues. This CDR3 reads CASRNQGINEKLFF. In DNA, the CDR3 is TGTGCCAGCAGGAATCAGGGGATTAATGAAAAACTGTTTTTT.

This clone was seen more than once but under ten times. This chain joins TRBV6-5 and TRBJ1-5; D is undetermined. Germline V gives CDR1 MNHEY, CDR2 SVGAGI. The CDR3 is made up of 13 amino acids. The germline V and J ends were trimmed by 7 bases and 3 bases, with 10 bases remaining between them. For the CDR3, the DNA is TGTGCCAGCACAGGTGATTTCAATCAGCCCCAGCATTTT. Translated, it gives CASTGDFNQPQHF.